One and the same sample provided the 30 T cell receptor beta chains below, sequenced in a study of blood T cell repertoires in COVID-19. Clones were read by immunoSEQ multiplex PCR, and TCRdb kept only the in-frame ones, dropping some. The table includes 150,000 to 200,000 clones, about 90% detected once. Sample: peripheral blood. These receptors were taken from a man between 25 and 39 years old with COVID-19, enrolled during active disease.

The rearrangement joins TRBV4-2 to TRBJ1-3; the D is unclear. The CDR3 extends over 15 amino acids. Germline CDR1 LGHNA, CDR2 YNFKEQ. The ends were cut back, 0 bases at V and 4 bases at J, with 10 bases in the middle. The CDR3 protein is CASSQDRGRGNTIYF. In DNA form, the CDR3 reads TGTGCCAGCAGCCAAGATCGAGGGAGGGGAAACACCATATATTTT.

The V and J genes are TRBV19 and TRBJ1-5; 9 bases fit TRBD1. The CDR3 consists of 15 residues. Germline CDR1 reads LNHDA; CDR2 reads SQIVND (reference sequence). V lost 3 bases to trimming and J lost 2 bases; unmatched junction nucleotides: 2. The CDR3 spells CASSMRDRGNQPQHF. The CDR3 bases are TGTGCCAGTAGTATGCGGGACAGGGGCAATCAGCCCCAGCATTTT. Full variable domain (missing parts from reference TRBV19 and TRBJ1-5): DGGITQSPKYLFRKEGQNVTLSCEQNLNHDAMYWYRQDPGQGLRLIYYSQIVNDFQKGDIAEGYSVSREKKESFPLTVTSAQKNPTAFYLCASSMRDRGNQPQHFGDGTRLSIL.

This chain links TRBV6-5 with TRBJ2-1, with 7 positions matching TRBD2. The CDR3 sequence is 16 residues long. J gave up 3 bases and V 0 bases, and 5 bases lay outside the gene matches. Germline CDR1 reads MNHEY; CDR2 reads SVGAGI. The CDR3 bases are TGTGCCAGCAGTTACTCTGCGGGAGAGTACTACAATGAGCAGTTCTTC. Amino acids: CASSYSAGEYYNEQFF.

The chain uses TRBV27 and TRBJ2-7; TRBD1 agrees at 10 bases. The germline gives CDR1 MNHEY, CDR2 SMNVEV (reference sequence). The V gene end was trimmed by 5 bases and the J gene end by 2 bases; junction bases not matched to a gene: 0. The CDR3 runs 13 residues. CDR3 region: CASSGQGAYEQYF. In DNA form, the CDR3 reads TGTGCCAGCAGTGGACAGGGGGCCTACGAGCAGTACTTC.

The J gene is TRBJ1-2, the V gene TRBV19; the D gene is possibly TRBD1 (6 bases). This CDR3 is 13 amino acids long. Trimming shortened V by 3 bases and J by 4 bases, and 9 bases separated the two germline ends. CDR1 is LNHDA, CDR2 SQIVND, per germline (reference sequence). The CDR3, as DNA: TGTGCCAGTAGTATGAAACAGGGCTATGGCTACACCTTC. The encoded protein is CASSMKQGYGYTF.

The chain carries TRBV27 and TRBJ1-1; possibly TRBD1 for D (6 bases). The CDR3 covers 19 residues. The germline CDR1 and CDR2 sequences are MNHEY and SMNVEV (reference sequence). With 6 bases removed from V and 2 bases from J, the gap between germline ends came to 28 bases. The CDR3 loop reads CASSRMGPQGPRINTEAFF. Here the CDR3 DNA reads TGTGCCAGCAGCCGAATGGGCCCACAGGGCCCGAGGATTAACACTGAAGCTTTCTTT.

The chain recombines TRBV18 with TRBJ1-2, with D hard to call. The CDR3 spans 13 residues. Germline V gene sequence: CDR1 KGHSH, CDR2 LQKENI. V shed 5 bases and J shed 7 bases, with 14 bases lying between them. The CDR3 bases are TGTGCCAGCTCAAGGAGGGAGGCATTTGGCTACACCTTC. It codes for CASSRREAFGYTF.

The chain recombines TRBV6-5 with TRBJ1-1; D possibly corresponds to TRBD1 (6 bases). This CDR3 is built from 16 residues. V was shortened by 0 bases and J by 1 base, with 12 bases between the two germline ends. Germline V gene sequence: CDR1 MNHEY, CDR2 SVGAGI. CDR3 residues: CASSYSADRRNTEAFF. CDR3 DNA: TGTGCCAGCAGTTACTCGGCTGACAGGCGGAACACTGAAGCTTTCTTT.

The chain couples TRBV7-2 to TRBJ1-1; no definite D call. This CDR3 contains 14 residues. CDR1 SGHTA and CDR2 FQGNSA come from the germline V gene. V was shortened by 2 bases and J by 1 base, with 8 bases between the two germline ends. CDR3 protein: CASSLFTRNTEAFF. CDR3 nucleotides: TGTGCCAGCAGCTTATTCACGAGGAACACTGAAGCTTTCTTT.

The genes are TRBV19 and TRBJ2-1; maybe TRBD2 (7 bases). Trimming cost V 10 bases and J 9 bases, with 13 bases left between them. The germline gives CDR1 LNHDA, CDR2 SQIVND (reference sequence). The CDR3 contains 11 residues. CDR3 DNA: TGTGCCATTGGAGGGGGGGGTGAGCAGTTCTTC. It specifies CAIGGGGEQFF.

The chain is built from TRBV4-1 and TRBJ1-1; maybe TRBD1 (6 bases). Trimming shortened V by 4 bases and J by 4 bases, and 10 bases separated the two germline ends. CDR3 length: 13 residues. Germline V gene lookup returns CDR1 MGHRA and CDR2 YSYEKL. CDR3 coding DNA: TGCGCCAGCAGCCCAGGACAGTCCACTGAAGCTTTCTTT. Protein product: CASSPGQSTEAFF.

This chain joins TRBV27 and TRBJ2-5, with D perhaps matching TRBD1 (7 bases). Germline CDR1 is MNHEY and CDR2 is SMNVEV (reference sequence). The CDR3 covers 15 residues. The V gene lost 6 bases and the J gene lost 4 bases, with 18 bases spanning the gap. CDR3 DNA sequence: TGTGCCAGCAGAAGACAGGGAGGAGAGGGAGAGACCCAGTACTTC. It yields the protein CASRRQGGEGETQYF.

The chain uses TRBV18 and TRBJ2-7, with 9 bases identical to TRBD2. Trimming cost V 3 bases and J 5 bases; bases outside gene matches: 8. From germline, CDR1 is KGHSH and CDR2 LQKENI. The length of the CDR3 is 15 residues. The CDR3: CASSPYPAGGHEQYF. CDR3 DNA sequence: TGTGCCAGCTCACCGTATCCAGCGGGAGGCCACGAGCAGTACTTC.

About this clone itself: Lacking the conserved final phenylalanine or tryptophan, this CDR3 likely reflects a read error. The DNA is left out, because the CDR3 cannot be placed on it with certainty; the CDR3 is given as TCRdb lists it. The V and J genes are TRBV7-9 and TRBJ2-4; the table names TRBD2, a call not compared with the DNA. Germline CDR1 is SEHNR and CDR2 is FQNEAQ (reference sequence). The CDR3 spans 12 residues, counting both ends. The CDR3 protein is CASSLQGGLVVV.

Note on this clone: The same CDR3 arises from other DNA sequences in this sample as well. This chain connects TRBV5-1 to TRBJ1-4; D gene uncertain. The CDR3 sequence is 14 residues long. The V gene lost 0 bases and the J gene lost 0 bases, with 3 bases spanning the gap. Germline CDR1 reads SGHRS; CDR2 reads YFSETQ. This chain's CDR3 is CASSLGATNEKLFF. The CDR3 nucleotides are TGCGCCAGCAGCTTGGGAGCAACTAATGAAAAACTGTTTTTT.

The rearrangement links TRBV9 to TRBJ2-7; 10 bases agree with TRBD2. The length of the CDR3 is 18 residues. Trimming took 0 bases from V and 1 from J; bases not matched to a gene: 10. Germline V gives CDR1 SGDLS, CDR2 YYNGEE. The DNA of the CDR3 is TGTGCCAGCAGCGTAGCCTCCTCGACTAGCGGGCAATCCTACGAGCAGTACTTC. It translates to CASSVASSTSGQSYEQYF.

In regard to this clone: The same CDR3 arises from other DNA sequences in this sample as well. The rearrangement uses TRBV11-3 and TRBJ2-1, with a possible D match to TRBD2 (5 bases). The V end was cut by 1 base, the J end by 0 bases, with 7 bases between. Per germline, CDR1 SGHNT and CDR2 YENEEA. The CDR3 runs 15 residues. CDR3 in amino acids: CASSLGGSSYNEQFF. The CDR3 nucleotides are TGTGCCAGCAGCTTAGGAGGGAGCTCCTACAATGAGCAGTTCTTC.

The chain couples TRBV4-3 to TRBJ2-5; 7 nucleotides align to TRBD1. V lost 1 base, J lost 5 bases, and 7 bases stayed unmatched. The CDR3 has 15 amino acids. Germline V lookup: CDR1 LGHNA, CDR2 YSLEER. CDR3 protein: CASSQVTGAWETQYF. The CDR3 DNA reads as TGCGCCAGCAGCCAAGTAACAGGGGCGTGGGAGACCCAGTACTTC.

V usage is TRBV7-2 and J usage is TRBJ2-7; TRBD2 might be the D (7 bases). Germline lookup yields CDR1 SGHTA and CDR2 FQGNSA. V dropped 1 base and J dropped 3 bases, with 13 bases sitting between them. There are 15 residues in the CDR3. The CDR3 DNA follows: TGTGCCAGCAGCTTAGGGGGAGGGGGACTCTACGAGCAGTACTTC. Its translation: CASSLGGGGLYEQYF.

J is TRBJ2-3 and V is TRBV10-3; a weak D match, TRBD2 (5 bases). Germline V gene sequence: CDR1 ENHRY, CDR2 SYGVKD. The CDR3 sequence is 14 residues long. The V end lost 0 bases, the J end lost 5 bases, and 9 bases lay between the germline ends. CDR3 region: CAISESTGRDTQYF. As DNA, the CDR3 is TGTGCCATCAGTGAGTCAACGGGAAGAGATACGCAGTATTTT.

The chain couples TRBV7-9 to TRBJ1-2, with unresolved D. There are 13 residues in the CDR3. The V gene lost 0 bases and the J gene lost 6 bases, with 8 bases spanning the gap. Germline-derived CDR1 and CDR2 are SEHNR and FQNEAQ (reference sequence). Here the CDR3 DNA reads TGTGCCAGCAGCTTAGCGGCAACGAATGGCTACACCTTC. Translating it yields CASSLAATNGYTF.

This chain joins TRBV19 and TRBJ2-5; TRBD1 is a possible D gene (6 bases). The CDR3 has 12 residues. V lost 3 bases and J lost 4, with 6 bases in between. Germline V gene data show CDR1 as LNHDA and CDR2 as SQIVND (reference sequence). CDR3 nucleotide sequence: TGTGCCAGTAGTATCAGGGGAGAGACCCAGTACTTC. Translation: CASSIRGETQYF.

The V and J genes are TRBV10-3 and TRBJ2-5; 7 nucleotides line up with TRBD2. The CDR3 has 16 residues. V shed 3 bases, J shed 0 bases, and the junction held 7 bases outside the gene matches. The V gene's germline CDR1 is ENHRY and CDR2 SYGVKD. The CDR3 nucleotides are TGTGCCATCAGTGATTCCCGAGCGGGAAACCAAGAGACCCAGTACTTC. It specifies CAISDSRAGNQETQYF.

The chain joins TRBV30 to TRBJ1-1; D is ambiguous. Germline V gives CDR1 GTSNPN, CDR2 SVGIG (reference sequence). CDR3 length: 14 amino acids. V was cut by 3 bases and J by 2 bases, with 13 bases left in between. CDR3 nucleotide sequence: TGTGCCTGGAGAGAACCCCCGGGAAACACTGAAGCTTTCTTT. Residues: CAWREPPGNTEAFF.

This chain joins TRBV10-3 and TRBJ2-3; 9 bases align to TRBD1. Germline values: CDR1 ENHRY, CDR2 SYGVKD. CDR3 size: 23 residues. V gave up 3 bases and J gave up 0 bases; unmatched junction bases: 25. This CDR3 reads CAISDPVPGQGRDEGHSTDTQYF. In DNA, the CDR3 is TGTGCCATCAGTGACCCAGTCCCGGGACAGGGCCGGGACGAGGGACACAGCACAGATACGCAGTATTTT.

J is TRBJ1-1 and V is TRBV14, with a possible D match to TRBD1 (5 bases). Per the germline V gene, CDR1 is SGHDN and CDR2 is FVKESK. V lost 4 bases and J lost 4, with 19 bases in between. The CDR3 contains 16 residues. CDR3 bases: TGTGCCAGCAGCCCGGGGGGTCTAGTATATTCCACTGAAGCTTTCTTT. Protein product: CASSPGGLVYSTEAFF.

This clone occurred a few times. This sequence joins TRBV19 and TRBJ2-3, with D possibly matching TRBD1 (5 bases). This CDR3 comprises 14 residues. The V end lost 1 base, the J end lost 4 bases, and 9 bases lay between the germline ends. Germline V lookup: CDR1 LNHDA, CDR2 SQIVND (reference sequence). For the CDR3, the DNA is TGTGCCAGTAGTATAGGGCAGGGTGCAGATACGCAGTATTTT. Its translation: CASSIGQGADTQYF.

This clone has just one count. The gene calls are TRBV2 and TRBJ2-2; weak D call: TRBD1 (6 bases). V lost 4 bases and J lost 7, with 19 bases in between. CDR1 is SNHLY, CDR2 FYNNEI, per germline. CDR3 length: 16 residues. This CDR3 is CASSVFRGATNGELFF. The CDR3 nucleotides are TGTGCCAGCAGTGTGTTCAGGGGTGCTACGAACGGGGAGCTGTTTTTT.

The rearrangement uses TRBV5-1 and TRBJ1-1, with D maybe TRBD1 (5 bases). Per the germline V gene, CDR1 is SGHRS and CDR2 is YFSETQ. V lost 3 bases and J 2 bases, leaving 17 bases between the germline ends. This CDR3 region has 16 residues. The CDR3 nucleotides are TGCGCCAGCAGCTCCCAGGGCGCCCCAGGCAACACTGAAGCTTTCTTT. This gives the protein CASSSQGAPGNTEAFF.

V and J are TRBV30 and TRBJ1-2, with 8 bases fitting TRBD1. Unmatched junction bases numbered 1, after V lost 0 bases and J lost 7 bases. This CDR3 contains 12 residues. Germline CDR1 reads GTSNPN; CDR2 reads SVGIG (reference sequence). CDR3 sequence reads: CAWSVDRAGYTF. Here the CDR3 DNA reads TGTGCCTGGAGTGTGGACAGGGCTGGCTACACCTTC.